The clone carrying this T cell receptor (beta chain) was seen only a few times. What it binds is unknown. V lost 6 bases and J lost 5; bases outside the gene matches: 10. The germline CDR1 and CDR2 sequences are MNHEY and SMNVEV (reference sequence). The CDR3 is made up of 16 amino acids. This record comes from a study of cytomegalovirus exposure and HLA in healthy donors. The study, taken as a whole, reports: Through in vitro validation, three CMV-associated chains were shown to be specific for CMV antigens. Association with HLA alleles at 0.05 false discovery rate was found for 15,000 or so TCR beta sequences in a later analysis.

PCR involved 60 Vbeta and 13 Jbeta primers. Data came from immunoSEQ multiplex PCR; TCRdb stores just in-frame clones and leaves some out. The sample lists some 110,000 clones, about 15% occurring once. The receptor was derived from a female donor in good health and CMV-seronegative. V gene TRBV27 combines with J gene TRBJ1-6, with TRBD1 identical over 7 bases. Material for sequencing was PBMCs. The CDR3 loop reads CASRRQGGINNSPLHF. CDR3 bases: TGTGCCAGCAGAAGACAGGGTGGAATTAATAATTCACCCCTCCACTTT.